This note documents a single TCR beta chain sequence. What this receptor recognizes is not known. No clone much larger than this one lies a single base away; base qualities are absent. The germline V end is reduced by 5 bases and the J end by 1 base; junction bases left unmatched: 6. Spanning cysteine to phenylalanine, the CDR3 consists of 15 amino acids. Only the CDR3 region is kept as DNA, spanning 45 bases read in frame from base 1. Taken from the germline V gene (reference sequence), the CDR1 and CDR2 loops are SGHAT and FQDESV. This sample is drawn from a study of CD4 T cells in relation to SARS-CoV-2 and coronaviruses (dated by TCRdb to the early 2020s). In the study overall: HLA restriction was mapped for shared crossreactive spike epitopes using patient-derived lymphoblastoid cell lines. A different, Illumina-based TCR-beta assay was used to sequence expansion assays from other donors in the study. The Adaptive Biotechnologies TCR-sequencing kit was used to sequence samples from a few pre-COVID donors and the naive versus memory experiments, whereas other data were Illumina-based. The study assessed, at the TCR clonotype level, memory CD4+ T cell crossreactivity between SARS-CoV-2 and common cold coronavirus spike proteins.

CD4+ T cells from unexposed donors were collected before the COVID-19 pandemic (2011-2018). Naive and memory CD4+ T cells were separated from cryopreserved PBMCs by CD4 enrichment followed by EasySep naive CD4+ T cell enrichment. Leukapheresis product for the unexposed donors was bought commercially. Ficoll-Paque PLUS gradient centrifugation was used to isolate PBMCs from either whole blood or leukapheresis product. PBMCs were either cryopreserved at -140 degrees C or used fresh in the expansion assay. The QIAamp Micro DNA Kit was used to extract genomic DNA from the CD4+ T cells. DNA from uncultured naive and memory CD4+ T cells underwent immunoSEQ TCR-beta sequencing at deep resolution. As for how the authors treated the data: Preprocessing removed nonproductive sequences and CDR3s not starting with C, not ending with F or W, or shorter than 7 amino acids. Cultured and uncultured naive and memory CD4+ repertoires were searched for previously identified spike- and CEF-reactive CDR3s. CDR3 homology was quantified as pairwise Levenshtein distance, calculated with the stringdist R package after three terminal residues were trimmed from each end. TCRdb carries this immuneACCESS record with in-frame sequences only. Its versions omit some clonotypes, under half of them owing to an unresolved V gene in the studies checked, with the rest unexplained. V and J calls and clone size are copied from that table; D and trimming were computed from the DNA. The sample has around 65,000 clones on record, approximately 87% of them singletons. Of the sample, around 1.7% falls within the top ten clones.

Study-wide findings and limitations: Significantly weaker SARS-CoV-2-driven expansion was shown by crossreactive clones than by monoreactive clones, consistent with antigenic imprinting. Naive versus memory sequencing indicated the assay detects memory recall responses rather than primary responses primed during culture. Small numbers of patients and of tested TCRs were a limitation of the study. Because no donor provided both pre-pandemic and post-infection samples, tracing the source of pre-existing responses was limited. Since the crossreactivity analysis centred on spike protein, crossreactivity against other viral proteins was not assessed. Roughly 64% of donors had memory CD4+ clonotypes that crossrecognized SARS-CoV-2 and at least one common cold coronavirus spike.

What was sequenced was memory CD4+ T cells from PBMCs. In light of the paper, this sample's cell subset or site label describes: memory (non-naive) CD4+ T cells. The sequence joins TRBV11-1 to TRBJ2-5, and 8 junctional nucleotides match TRBD1. This receptor was obtained from a human donor in good health. At the DNA level, the sequence is TGTGCCAGCAGCGCCTCGGGACAGGCCCAAGAGACCCAGTACTTC. Its translation is CASSASGQAQETQYF.